This paragraph covers one TCR beta chain sequence. Its antigen is unknown. The trim removed 2 bases at V and 4 bases at J, leaving 7 bases unmatched. The CDR3 contains 16 residues. In germline, CDR1 is SGDLS, CDR2 YYNGEE. It was at deep level that the assay was run. Produced via immunoSEQ multiplex PCR; TCRdb's table is partial and in-frame only. The profile covers some 1.5 million clones, with 95% to 99% appearing a single time and roughly 0.45% taken by the ten largest. The data stem from a study of shared clonotypes between healthy human individuals. Findings and caveats of the study: Clonotypes that were shared across four donors made up roughly 5.2% of naive CD4 clonotypes. Generation probabilities of non-shared clonotypes were lower (relative to those shared by all four donors). Exclusively blood specimens were collected; tissue repertoires likely differ.

The TCR comes from a man younger than 45 in good health. The V call is TRBV9, the J call TRBJ2-7, with TRBD2 matching 12 bases. Sequencing used naive CD4+ T cells sorted from blood. Subset defined: CD45RA+ positively selected. DNA of the CDR3: TGTGCCAGCAGCGTCAGGGGGACTAGCGGGTCTTACGAGCAGTACTTC. It specifies CASSVRGTSGSYEQYF. Full variable domain (missing parts from reference TRBV9 and TRBJ2-7): DSGVTQTPKHLITATGQRVTLRCSPRSGDLSVYWYQQSLDQGLQFLIQYYNGEERAKGNILERFSAQQFPDLHSELNLSSLELGDSALYFCASSVRGTSGSYEQYFGPGTRLTVT.